The clone carrying this T cell receptor beta chain was counted once. Data came from immunoSEQ multiplex PCR; TCRdb stores just in-frame clones and leaves some out. The data show about 110,000 clones, with approximately 90% seen just once and approximately 7.8% held by the top ten. Per the germline V gene, CDR1 is SGDLS and CDR2 is YYNGEE. V was shortened by 4 bases and J by 0 bases, with 11 bases between the two germline ends. The CDR3 runs to 15 residues. The source of the sample is a study of control samples from healthy donors and cancer patients. Material: blood. This chain joins TRBV9 and TRBJ1-3; D remains unclear. The clonotype originates from a woman aged 18-29 years in good health. The CDR3 nucleotides are TGTGCCAGCAGCTCCACTTGGTTCTCTGGAAACACCATATATTTT. This sequence encodes CASSSTWFSGNTIYF.